This TCR beta chain emerged from a study of identical twins. This clonotype is medium-sized (0.01 to 0.1%) within its sample. Its antigen is not identified. TCRdb analysed the 5' RACE reads with MiXCR anew, one entry per CDR3 protein. The sample records 200,000 to 300,000 distinct CDR3 sequences, roughly a tenth being singletons. The germline V gene has CDR1 ENHRY and CDR2 SYGVKD. J lost 9 bases, V lost 9 bases, and 8 bases had no gene match. The CDR3 runs 13 residues. Study conclusions and caveats: The abundant beta clonotypes from cord blood had fewer insertions, and memory repertoires had none of this.

Sample: memory T cells sorted from blood. The V gene is TRBV10-3, the J gene TRBJ1-6, with 7 bases fitting TRBD1. This TCR derives from a man aged 50 to 59 in good health. The CDR3 DNA is TGTGCCATACGGACAGGAGGGAGTTCACCCCTCCACTTT. Residues: CAIRTGGSSPLHF.